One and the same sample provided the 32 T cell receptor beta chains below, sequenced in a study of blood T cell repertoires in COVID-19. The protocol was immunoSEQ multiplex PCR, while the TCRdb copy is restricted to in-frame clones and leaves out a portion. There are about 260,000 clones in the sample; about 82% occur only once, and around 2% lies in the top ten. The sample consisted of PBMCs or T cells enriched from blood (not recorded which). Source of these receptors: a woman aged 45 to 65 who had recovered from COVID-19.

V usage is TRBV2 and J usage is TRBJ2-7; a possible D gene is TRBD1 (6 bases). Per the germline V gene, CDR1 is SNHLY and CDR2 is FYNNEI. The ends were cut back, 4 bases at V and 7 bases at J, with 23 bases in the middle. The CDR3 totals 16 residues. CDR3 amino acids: CASSGAPGHQPLEQYF. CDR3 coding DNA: TGTGCCAGCAGTGGAGCCCCGGGACACCAGCCTTTGGAGCAGTACTTC.

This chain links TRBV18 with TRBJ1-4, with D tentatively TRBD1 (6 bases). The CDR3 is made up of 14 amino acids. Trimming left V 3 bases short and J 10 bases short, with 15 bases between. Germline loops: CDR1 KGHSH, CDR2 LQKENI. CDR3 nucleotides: TGTGCCAGCTCACCGGAACAGGGTGGCGTAAAACTGTTTTTT. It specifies CASSPEQGGVKLFF.

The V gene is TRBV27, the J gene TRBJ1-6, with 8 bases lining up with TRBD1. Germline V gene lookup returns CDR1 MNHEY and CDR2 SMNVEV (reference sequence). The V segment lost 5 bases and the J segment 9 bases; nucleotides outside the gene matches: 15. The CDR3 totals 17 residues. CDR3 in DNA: TGTGCCAGCAGTCACACCAGAATGGACAGGGAAGCTTCACCCCTCCACTTT. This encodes CASSHTRMDREASPLHF.

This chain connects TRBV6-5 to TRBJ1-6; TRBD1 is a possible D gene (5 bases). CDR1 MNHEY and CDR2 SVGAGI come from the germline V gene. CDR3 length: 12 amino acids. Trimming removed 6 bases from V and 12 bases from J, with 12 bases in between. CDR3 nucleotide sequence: TGTGCCAGCAGCCCCCCAGGGCTACCCCTCCACTTT. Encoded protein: CASSPPGLPLHF.

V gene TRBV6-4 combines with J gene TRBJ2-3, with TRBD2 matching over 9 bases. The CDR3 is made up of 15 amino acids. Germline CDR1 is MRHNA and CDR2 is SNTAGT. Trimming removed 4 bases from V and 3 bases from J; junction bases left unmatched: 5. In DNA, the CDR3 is TGTGCCAGCAGTGGAGCGGGGGGCCGGACAGATACGCAGTATTTT. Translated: CASSGAGGRTDTQYF.

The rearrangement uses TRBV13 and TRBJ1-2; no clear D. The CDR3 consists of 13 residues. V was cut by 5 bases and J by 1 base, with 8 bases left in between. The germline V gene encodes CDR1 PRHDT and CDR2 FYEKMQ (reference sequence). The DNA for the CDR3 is TGTGCCAGCAGCACCTACGGTAACTATGGCTACACCTTC. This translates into CASSTYGNYGYTF.

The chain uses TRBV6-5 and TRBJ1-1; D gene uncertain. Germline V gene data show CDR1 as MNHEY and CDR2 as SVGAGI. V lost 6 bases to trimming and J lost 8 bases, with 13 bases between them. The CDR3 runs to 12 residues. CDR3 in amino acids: CASSLTGEEAFF. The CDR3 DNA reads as TGTGCCAGCAGCCTAACCGGGGAGGAAGCTTTCTTT.

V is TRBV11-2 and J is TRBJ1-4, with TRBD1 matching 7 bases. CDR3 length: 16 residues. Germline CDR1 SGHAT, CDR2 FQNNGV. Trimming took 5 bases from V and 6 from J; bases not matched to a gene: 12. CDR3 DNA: TGTGCCAGCAGCCCACAGGGGTCGGCTACCTATGAAAAACTGTTTTTT. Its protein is CASSPQGSATYEKLFF.

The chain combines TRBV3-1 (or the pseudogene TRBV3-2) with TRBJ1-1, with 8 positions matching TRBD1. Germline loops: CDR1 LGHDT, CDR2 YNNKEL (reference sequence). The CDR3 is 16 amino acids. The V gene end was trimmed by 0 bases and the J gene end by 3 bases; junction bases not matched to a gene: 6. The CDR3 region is CASSQDIGQGHTEAFF. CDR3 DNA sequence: TGTGCCAGCAGCCAAGACATCGGACAGGGACACACTGAAGCTTTCTTT.

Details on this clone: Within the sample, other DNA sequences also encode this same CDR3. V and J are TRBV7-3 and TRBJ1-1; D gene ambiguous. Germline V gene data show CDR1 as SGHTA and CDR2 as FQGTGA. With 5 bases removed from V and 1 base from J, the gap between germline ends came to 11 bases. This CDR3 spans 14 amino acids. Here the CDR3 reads CASSLRSGNTEAFF. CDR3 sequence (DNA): TGTGCCAGCAGCCTACGGTCGGGGAACACTGAAGCTTTCTTT. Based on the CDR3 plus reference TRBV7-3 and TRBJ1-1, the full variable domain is GAGVSQTPSNKVTEKGKYVELRCDPISGHTALYWYRQSLGQGPEFLIYFQGTGAADDSGLPNDRFFAVRPEGSVSTLKIQRTERGDSAVYLCASSLRSGNTEAFFGQGTRLTVV.

In nucleotides, the CDR3 is TGCGCCAGCAGCCAAGAGGTATACAGGAGCTCTGGAAACACCATATATTTT. It is translated as CASSQEVYRSSGNTIYF. The chain carries TRBV4-1 and TRBJ1-3; possible D gene TRBD1, 5 bases. The germline V and J ends were trimmed by 0 bases and 0 bases, with 12 bases remaining between them. The CDR3 spans 17 residues. Germline V gene data show CDR1 as MGHRA and CDR2 as YSYEKL.

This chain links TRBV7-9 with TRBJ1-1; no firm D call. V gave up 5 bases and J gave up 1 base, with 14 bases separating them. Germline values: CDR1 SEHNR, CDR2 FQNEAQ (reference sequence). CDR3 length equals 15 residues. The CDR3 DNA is TGTGCCAGCAGCCTCCTAGTTTCGGAGAACACTGAAGCTTTCTTT. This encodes CASSLLVSENTEAFF.

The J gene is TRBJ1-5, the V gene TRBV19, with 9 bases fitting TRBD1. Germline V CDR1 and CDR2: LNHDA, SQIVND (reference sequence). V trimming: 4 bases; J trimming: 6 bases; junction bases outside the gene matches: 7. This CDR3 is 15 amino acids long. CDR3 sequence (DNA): TGTGCCAGTAGTACTGAGACAGGGGGGGTTCAGCCCCAGCATTTT. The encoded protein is CASSTETGGVQPQHF.

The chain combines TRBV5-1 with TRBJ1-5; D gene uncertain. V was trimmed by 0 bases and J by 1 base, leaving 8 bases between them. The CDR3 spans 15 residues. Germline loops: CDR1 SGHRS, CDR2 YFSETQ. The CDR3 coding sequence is TGCGCCAGCAGCTTGGGGCCTTGGAGCAATCAGCCCCAGCATTTT. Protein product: CASSLGPWSNQPQHF.

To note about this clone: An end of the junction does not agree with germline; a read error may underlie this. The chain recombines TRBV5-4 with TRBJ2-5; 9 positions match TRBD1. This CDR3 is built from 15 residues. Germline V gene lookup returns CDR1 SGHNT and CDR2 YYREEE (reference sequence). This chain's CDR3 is CASRLGSGTGETQYF. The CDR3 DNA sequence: TGTGCCAGCAGGTTGGGGTCCGGGACAGGGGAGACCCAGTACTTC.

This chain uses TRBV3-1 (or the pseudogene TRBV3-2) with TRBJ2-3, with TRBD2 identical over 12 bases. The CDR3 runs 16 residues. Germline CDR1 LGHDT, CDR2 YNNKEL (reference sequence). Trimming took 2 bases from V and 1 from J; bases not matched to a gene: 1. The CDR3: CASSQRTSGGTDTQYF. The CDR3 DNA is TGTGCCAGCAGCCAACGGACTAGCGGGGGCACAGATACGCAGTATTTT.

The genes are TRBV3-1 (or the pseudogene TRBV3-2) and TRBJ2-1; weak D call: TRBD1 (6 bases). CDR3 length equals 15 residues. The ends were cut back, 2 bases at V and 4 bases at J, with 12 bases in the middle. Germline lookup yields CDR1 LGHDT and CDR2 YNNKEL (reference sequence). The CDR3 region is CASSQTQGSYNEQFF. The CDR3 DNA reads TGTGCCAGCAGCCAAACCCAGGGGAGTTACAATGAGCAGTTCTTC.

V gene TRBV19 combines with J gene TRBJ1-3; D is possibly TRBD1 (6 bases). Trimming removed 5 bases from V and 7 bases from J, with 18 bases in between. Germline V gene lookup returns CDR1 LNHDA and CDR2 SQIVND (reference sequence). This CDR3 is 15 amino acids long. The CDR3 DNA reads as TGTGCCAGTAGTCCTACCCCAGGACAGTGGAACACCATATATTTT. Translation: CASSPTPGQWNTIYF.

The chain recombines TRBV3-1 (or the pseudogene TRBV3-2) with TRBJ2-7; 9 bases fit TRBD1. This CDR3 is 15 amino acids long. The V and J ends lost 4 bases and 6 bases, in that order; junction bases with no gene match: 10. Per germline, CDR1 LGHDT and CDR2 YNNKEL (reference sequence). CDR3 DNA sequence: TGTGCCAGCAGCCCTCCCGGGACAGGGTTTTGCGAGCAGTACTTC. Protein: CASSPPGTGFCEQYF.

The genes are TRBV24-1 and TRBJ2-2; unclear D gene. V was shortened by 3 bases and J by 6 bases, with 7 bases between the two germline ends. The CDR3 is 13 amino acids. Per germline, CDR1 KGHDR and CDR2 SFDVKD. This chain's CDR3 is CATSDPRSGELFF. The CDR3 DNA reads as TGTGCCACCAGTGATCCTAGATCCGGGGAGCTGTTTTTT.

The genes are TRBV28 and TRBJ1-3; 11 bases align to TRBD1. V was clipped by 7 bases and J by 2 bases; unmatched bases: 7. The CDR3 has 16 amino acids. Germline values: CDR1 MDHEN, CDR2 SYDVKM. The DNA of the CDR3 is TGTGCCAGCACATGGGACAGGGGGGCTCCTGGAAACACCATATATTTT. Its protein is CASTWDRGAPGNTIYF.

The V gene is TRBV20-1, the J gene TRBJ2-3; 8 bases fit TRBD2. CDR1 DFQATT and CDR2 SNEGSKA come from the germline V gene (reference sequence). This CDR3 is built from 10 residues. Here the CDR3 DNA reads TGCATGGGACTAGTAAATACGCAGTATTTT. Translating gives CMGLVNTQYF.

CDR3 loop: CAIPGRIRVSNQPQHF. The CDR3 DNA is TGTGCCATCCCCGGGCGGATCAGGGTAAGCAATCAGCCCCAGCATTTT. The gene calls are TRBV10-3 and TRBJ1-5; possible D gene TRBD1, 5 bases. Trimming took 8 bases from V and 1 from J, leaving 18 bases between them. The germline CDR1 and CDR2 sequences are ENHRY and SYGVKD. This CDR3 region has 16 residues.

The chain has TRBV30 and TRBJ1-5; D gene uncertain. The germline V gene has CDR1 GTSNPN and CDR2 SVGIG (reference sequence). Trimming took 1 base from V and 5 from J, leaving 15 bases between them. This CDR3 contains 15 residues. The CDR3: CAWSGAAARDQPQHF. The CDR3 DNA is TGTGCCTGGAGTGGCGCGGCAGCTCGGGATCAGCCCCAGCATTTT.

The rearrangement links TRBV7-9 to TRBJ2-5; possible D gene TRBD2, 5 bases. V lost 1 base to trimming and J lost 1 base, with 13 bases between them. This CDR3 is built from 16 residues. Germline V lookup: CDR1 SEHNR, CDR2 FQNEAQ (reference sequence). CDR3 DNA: TGTGCCAGCAGCTTAGTTGGCCCGGGGATCCAAGAGACCCAGTACTTC. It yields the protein CASSLVGPGIQETQYF. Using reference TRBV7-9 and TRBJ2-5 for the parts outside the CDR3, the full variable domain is DTGVSQNPRHKITKRGQNVTFRCDPISEHNRLYWYRQTLGQGPEFLTYFQNEAQLEKSRLLSDRFSAERPKGSFSTLEIQRTEQGDSAMYLCASSLVGPGIQETQYFGPGTRLLVL.

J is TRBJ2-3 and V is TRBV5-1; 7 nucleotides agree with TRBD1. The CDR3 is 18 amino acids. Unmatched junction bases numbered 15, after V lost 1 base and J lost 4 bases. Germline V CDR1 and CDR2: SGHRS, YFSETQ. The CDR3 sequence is CASSLTPGQAQVADTQYF. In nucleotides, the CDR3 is TGCGCCAGCAGCTTGACTCCTGGACAGGCTCAAGTGGCAGATACGCAGTATTTT.

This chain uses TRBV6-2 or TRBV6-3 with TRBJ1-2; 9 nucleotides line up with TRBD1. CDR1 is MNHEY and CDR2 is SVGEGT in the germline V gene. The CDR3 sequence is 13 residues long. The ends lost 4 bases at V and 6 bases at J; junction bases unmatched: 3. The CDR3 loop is CASSLTGGNGYTF. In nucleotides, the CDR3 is TGTGCCAGCAGTTTGACAGGGGGGAATGGCTACACCTTC.

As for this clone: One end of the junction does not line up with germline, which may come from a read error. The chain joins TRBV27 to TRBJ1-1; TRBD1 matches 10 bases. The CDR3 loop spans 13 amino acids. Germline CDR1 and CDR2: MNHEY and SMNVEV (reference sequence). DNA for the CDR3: TGTGCTAGCAGGGGACAGGGGTACACTGAAGCTTTCTTT. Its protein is CASRGQGYTEAFF.

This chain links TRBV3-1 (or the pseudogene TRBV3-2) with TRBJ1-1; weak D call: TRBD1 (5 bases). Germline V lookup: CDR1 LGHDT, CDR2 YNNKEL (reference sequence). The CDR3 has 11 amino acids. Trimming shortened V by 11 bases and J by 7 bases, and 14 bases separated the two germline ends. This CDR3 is CAVRGGIEAFF. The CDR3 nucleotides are TGTGCCGTGCGGGGGGGGATTGAAGCTTTCTTT.

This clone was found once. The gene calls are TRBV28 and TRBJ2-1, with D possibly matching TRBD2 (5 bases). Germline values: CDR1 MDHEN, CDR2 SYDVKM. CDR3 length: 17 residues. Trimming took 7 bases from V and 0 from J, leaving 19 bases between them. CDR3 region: CASIPPGSVGSYNEQFF. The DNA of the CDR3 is TGTGCCAGCATTCCGCCGGGTAGCGTAGGCTCCTACAATGAGCAGTTCTTC.

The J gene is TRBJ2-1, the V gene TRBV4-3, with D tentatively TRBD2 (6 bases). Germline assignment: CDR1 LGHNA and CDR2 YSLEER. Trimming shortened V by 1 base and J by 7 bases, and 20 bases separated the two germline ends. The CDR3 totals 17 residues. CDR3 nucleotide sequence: TGCGCCAGCAGCCAAGCGGTCGGGAGTAATCGTGGAAATGAGCAGTTCTTC. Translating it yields CASSQAVGSNRGNEQFF.

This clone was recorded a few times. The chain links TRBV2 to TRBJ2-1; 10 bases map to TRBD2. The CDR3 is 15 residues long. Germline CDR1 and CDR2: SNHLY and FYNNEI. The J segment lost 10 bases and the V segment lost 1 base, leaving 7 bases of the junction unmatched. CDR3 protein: CASSEDLAGVQEQFF. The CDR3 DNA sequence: TGTGCCAGCAGTGAAGACCTAGCGGGAGTACAGGAGCAGTTCTTC.